A single sample is the source of the 26 T cell receptor beta chains below, sequenced in a study of control samples from healthy donors and cancer patients. Profiling relied on immunoSEQ multiplex PCR, and the TCRdb table lists in-frame clones only, not all of them. The data contain about 76,000 clones, about nine tenths of them singletons. Sequenced material: PBMCs. The receptors here all came from a woman aged 45 to 65 with colorectal cancer.

The gene calls are TRBV5-1 and TRBJ2-2; D may be TRBD2 (5 bases). The germline V and J ends were trimmed by 5 bases and 1 base, with 21 bases remaining between them. Germline-derived CDR1 and CDR2 are SGHRS and YFSETQ. CDR3 size: 18 residues. CDR3 coding DNA: TGCGCCAGCAGGATGGAGGTATGGGTCTCCTTGAACACCGGGGAGCTGTTTTTT. This gives the protein CASRMEVWVSLNTGELFF.

The chain couples TRBV9 to TRBJ1-4, with D hard to call. V shed 2 bases and J shed 13 bases, with 24 bases lying between them. Looked up from germline, CDR1 is SGDLS and CDR2 is YYNGEE. The CDR3 length is 16 residues. CDR3 DNA: TGTGCCAGCAGCGTGGGGATAGATCCCCCGCAAGAAGGACTGTTTTTT. Its protein is CASSVGIDPPQEGLFF. Looking up the rest from reference TRBV9 and TRBJ1-4 gives the full variable domain: DSGVTQTPKHLITATGQRVTLRCSPRSGDLSVYWYQQSLDQGLQFLIQYYNGEERAKGNILERFSAQQFPDLHSELNLSSLELGDSALYFCASSVGIDPPQEGLFFGSGTQLSVL.

This clone appeared once. The chain uses TRBV6-2 or TRBV6-3 and TRBJ1-2; D is unclear. Trimming cost V 7 bases and J 7 bases, with 16 bases left between them. Germline V gives CDR1 MNHEY, CDR2 SVGEGT. CDR3 length equals 13 residues. Here the CDR3 DNA reads TGTGCCAGCAACCCGGACGGCGTTAGTGGCTACACCTTC. It yields the protein CASNPDGVSGYTF.

V gene TRBV12-3 or TRBV12-4 combines with J gene TRBJ1-2; no clear D gene. The V gene lost 2 bases and the J gene lost 2 bases, with 6 bases spanning the gap. The CDR3 contains 13 residues. The CDR3 nucleotides are TGTGCCAGCAGTTTAAAAGGAAACTATGGCTACACCTTC. It codes for CASSLKGNYGYTF.

The gene calls are TRBV30 and TRBJ1-2, with a weak D call TRBD1 (5 bases). The germline V gene has CDR1 GTSNPN and CDR2 SVGIG (reference sequence). Trimming took 1 base from V and 5 from J, leaving 8 bases between them. CDR3 length: 12 amino acids. CDR3 nucleotide sequence: TGTGCCTGGAGTGAAGGACAATATGGCTACACCTTC. Protein: CAWSEGQYGYTF.

The chain's CDR3 is CASSLDWGQETQYF. In DNA, the CDR3 is TGTGCCAGCAGCTTAGACTGGGGGCAAGAGACCCAGTACTTC. The chain combines TRBV7-2 with TRBJ2-5, with D perhaps being TRBD1 or TRBD2 (5 bases each). V lost 1 base and J 2 bases, leaving 8 bases between the germline ends. This CDR3 comprises 14 residues. The germline CDR1 and CDR2 sequences are SGHTA and FQGNSA.

This chain connects TRBV5-5 to TRBJ1-4; TRBD1 agrees at 9 bases. This CDR3 has 15 amino acids. The V gene's germline CDR1 is SGHKS and CDR2 YYEKEE (reference sequence). V shed 0 bases, J shed 4 bases, and the junction held 1 base outside the gene matches. The CDR3 bases are TGTGCCAGCAGCTTGGTGGGACAGGGTAATGAAAAACTGTTTTTT. It translates to CASSLVGQGNEKLFF.

V is TRBV6-2 or TRBV6-3 and J is TRBJ1-6; unclear D gene. The CDR3 covers 14 residues. Germline V gene sequence: CDR1 MNHEY, CDR2 SVGEGT. V was shortened by 6 bases and J by 6 bases, with 12 bases between the two germline ends. The CDR3 sequence: CASSPGRFNSPLHF. CDR3 DNA sequence: TGTGCCAGCAGCCCCGGACGCTTTAATTCACCCCTCCACTTT.

V and J are TRBV15 and TRBJ2-5; D possibly matches TRBD1 or TRBD2 (6 bases each). V was pared by 1 base and J by 4 bases, with 13 bases between. The CDR3 is made up of 15 amino acids. Germline loops: CDR1 LNHNV, CDR2 YYDKDF (reference sequence). The chain's CDR3 is CATSRGEAGAETQYF. The CDR3 DNA reads TGTGCCACCAGCAGAGGGGAGGCAGGGGCAGAGACCCAGTACTTC.

This clone was observed a few times. The J gene is TRBJ1-3, the V gene TRBV5-8; 7 bases are a match to TRBD1. The CDR3 loop spans 16 amino acids. Germline V gene data show CDR1 as SGHTS and CDR2 as YDEGEE. V shed 0 bases, J shed 0 bases, and the junction held 3 bases outside the gene matches. For the CDR3, the DNA is TGTGCCAGCAGCTTGGGGCCAGGGGGCTCTGGAAACACCATATATTTT. It yields the protein CASSLGPGGSGNTIYF.

This clone was picked up one time. The chain couples TRBV6-5 to TRBJ1-1; 7 bases match TRBD1. The V segment lost 4 bases and the J segment 2 bases; nucleotides outside the gene matches: 4. CDR1 is MNHEY, CDR2 SVGAGI, per germline. CDR3 length equals 14 residues. The CDR3 sequence: CASSSRTGNTEAFF. The CDR3 DNA reads as TGTGCCAGCAGTTCTCGGACAGGTAACACTGAAGCTTTCTTT.

J is TRBJ1-2 and V is TRBV7-2, with 9 nucleotides matching TRBD1. The CDR3 runs to 14 residues. The germline CDR1 and CDR2 sequences are SGHTA and FQGNSA. The J segment lost 2 bases and the V segment lost 4 bases, leaving 2 bases of the junction unmatched. The CDR3 region is CASSSGQGNYGYTF. CDR3 DNA: TGTGCCAGCAGCTCCGGACAGGGGAACTATGGCTACACCTTC.

The rearrangement uses TRBV27 and TRBJ2-2; 7 positions agree with TRBD1. This CDR3 contains 16 residues. Trimming cost V 6 bases and J 0 bases; bases outside gene matches: 7. Germline-derived CDR1 and CDR2 are MNHEY and SMNVEV (reference sequence). DNA of the CDR3: TGTGCCAGCAGGGGACAGACAGGAGCGAACACCGGGGAGCTGTTTTTT. Residues: CASRGQTGANTGELFF.

The chain carries TRBV2 and TRBJ1-3; possibly TRBD1 for D (5 bases). The ends were cut back, 5 bases at V and 4 bases at J, with 21 bases in the middle. The CDR3 length is 17 residues. The germline V gene has CDR1 SNHLY and CDR2 FYNNEI. The CDR3 DNA sequence: TGTGCCAGCAGTTTCGGTGGTCCGCAGGGTGGCGGAAACACCATATATTTT. This codes for CASSFGGPQGGGNTIYF. The full variable domain, in which reference TRBV2 and TRBJ1-3 provide the parts outside the CDR3, is EPEVTQTPSHQVTQMGQEVILRCVPISNHLYFYWYRQILGQKVEFLVSFYNNEISEKSEIFDDQFSVERPDGSNFTLKIRSTKLEDSAMYFCASSFGGPQGGGNTIYFGEGSWLTVV.

The CDR3 DNA follows: TGCGCCAGCAGCTTAGGAGGGGGCGGAGGGGAAAAACTGTTTTTT. This gives the protein CASSLGGGGGEKLFF. This chain connects TRBV5-1 to TRBJ1-4; 7 bases align to TRBD1. The junction had 9 bases not matched to a gene; V was cut back by 2 bases and J by 8 bases. Germline loops: CDR1 SGHRS, CDR2 YFSETQ. This CDR3 has 15 amino acids.

This sequence joins TRBV6-5 and TRBJ1-1; 7 bases align to TRBD1. V lost 6 bases to trimming and J lost 1 base; unmatched junction nucleotides: 2. CDR1 MNHEY and CDR2 SVGAGI come from the germline V gene. There are 13 residues in the CDR3. The CDR3 loop reads CASRGTANTEAFF. The CDR3 bases are TGTGCCAGCAGAGGGACAGCGAACACTGAAGCTTTCTTT.

The chain recombines TRBV5-1 with TRBJ2-6; either TRBD1 or TRBD2 may supply D (5 bases each). Germline loops: CDR1 SGHRS, CDR2 YFSETQ. CDR3 length: 15 residues. V was trimmed by 3 bases and J by 0 bases, leaving 7 bases between them. The CDR3 nucleotides are TGCGCCAGCAGCTCAGGGAGCTCTGGGGCCAACGTCCTGACTTTC. This translates into CASSSGSSGANVLTF.

The rearrangement joins TRBV2 to TRBJ1-5; TRBD1 might be the D (5 bases). V was cut by 2 bases and J by 5 bases, with 7 bases left in between. The CDR3 extends over 13 amino acids. Germline values: CDR1 SNHLY, CDR2 FYNNEI. The DNA of the CDR3 is TGTGCCAGCAGTGAAACAGGAGATCAGCCCCAGCATTTT. Its protein is CASSETGDQPQHF.

The chain has TRBV19 and TRBJ2-3; TRBD2 is a possible D gene (6 bases). The ends were cut back, 5 bases at V and 0 bases at J, with 24 bases in the middle. The CDR3 runs 19 residues. Germline-derived CDR1 and CDR2 are LNHDA and SQIVND (reference sequence). CDR3 sequence: CASSAPSGLGSPSTDTQYF. In DNA form, the CDR3 reads TGTGCCAGTAGTGCGCCATCGGGACTCGGTTCCCCTAGCACAGATACGCAGTATTTT.

The chain joins TRBV18 to TRBJ2-7; D not resolved. CDR1 and CDR2 (germline): KGHSH, LQKENI. V was shortened by 3 bases and J by 5 bases, with 17 bases between the two germline ends. The CDR3 is made up of 15 amino acids. This chain's CDR3 is CASSPRTPPTNEQYV. CDR3 nucleotide sequence: TGTGCCAGCTCACCGCGGACCCCCCCTACTAACGAGCAGTACGTC.

This clone turned up a few times. The chain is built from TRBV24-1 and TRBJ2-5; D uncertain. The V and J ends lost 2 bases and 3 bases respectively, with 21 bases between them. Germline V gene lookup returns CDR1 KGHDR and CDR2 SFDVKD. The CDR3 covers 18 residues. Here the CDR3 reads CATSDSTPYGSGEETQYF. In DNA form, the CDR3 reads TGTGCCACCAGTGATTCGACCCCCTATGGAAGTGGGGAAGAGACCCAGTACTTC.

Points on this clone: A read error may account for a junction end that differs from germline. The chain links TRBV18 to TRBJ1-2, with D hard to call. The length of the CDR3 is 13 residues. From germline, CDR1 is KGHSH and CDR2 LQKENI. In DNA form, the CDR3 reads TGTGCCAGCTCACCAGGCCAAAACGACCGTCTTTCCTTC. Protein: CASSPGQNDRLSF. Filled out from reference TRBV18 and TRBJ1-2, the complete variable domain reads NAGVMQNPRHLVRRRGQEARLRCSPMKGHSHVYWYRQLPEEGLKFMVYLQKENIIDESGMPKERFSAEFPKEGPSILRIQQVVRGDSAAYFCASSPGQNDRLSFGSGTRLTVV.

For the CDR3, the DNA is TGTGCCAGCAGTTACGGGGGACAGGCGAACACTGAAGCTTTCTTT. It codes for CASSYGGQANTEAFF. The chain combines TRBV6-2 or TRBV6-3 with TRBJ1-1; 8 bases are a match to TRBD1. J was trimmed by 1 base and V by 2 bases; bases with no gene match: 3. CDR1 MNHEY and CDR2 SVGEGT come from the germline V gene. CDR3 length: 15 residues.

V usage is TRBV2 and J usage is TRBJ1-1; perhaps TRBD1 as D (6 bases). Trimming shortened V by 7 bases and J by 5 bases, and 14 bases separated the two germline ends. Germline V gene sequence: CDR1 SNHLY, CDR2 FYNNEI. This CDR3 is built from 13 residues. In DNA, the CDR3 is TGTGCCAGCACAACGGACAGTAGGACTGAAGCTTTCTTT. Its translation is CASTTDSRTEAFF.

This clone was seen a few times. The rearrangement joins TRBV9 to TRBJ2-4; 9 bases fit TRBD1. The germline V gene has CDR1 SGDLS and CDR2 YYNGEE. The CDR3 runs to 13 residues. J was trimmed by 6 bases and V by 6 bases; bases with no gene match: 4. The CDR3 here is CASTPGQGNIQYF. In DNA form, the CDR3 reads TGTGCCAGCACCCCGGGACAGGGAAACATTCAGTACTTC.

The V call is TRBV6-5, the J call TRBJ1-1; 7 nucleotides align to TRBD1. V trimming: 6 bases; J trimming: 3 bases; junction bases outside the gene matches: 10. The CDR3 is 15 amino acids. Germline V gives CDR1 MNHEY, CDR2 SVGAGI. CDR3 sequence: CASRAQGSKDTEAFF. Written as DNA, the CDR3 is TGTGCCAGCAGGGCACAGGGGTCCAAGGACACTGAAGCTTTCTTT.